This TCR beta chain stems from a study of blood T cell repertoires in COVID-19. People in the exposed group encountered a COVID-19 case within 2 weeks before entering the study. As handled by the study authors: Scientists estimated how many nucleated cells there were by amplifying reference gene primers. Clones were read by immunoSEQ multiplex PCR, and TCRdb kept only the in-frame ones, dropping some. The D gene and trimming were derived from the DNA, and the V and J assignments and clone size from that table. This table has about 250,000 clones, 88% appearing once. The length of the CDR3 is 15 residues. With V trimmed by 4 bases and J by 7 bases, 5 bases remained unmatched. Looked up from germline, CDR1 is SGHVS and CDR2 is FQNEAQ.

This chain joins TRBV7-8 and TRBJ1-6; TRBD1 aligns across 9 bases. The sample taken for sequencing was PBMCs or T cells enriched from blood (not recorded which). This clonotype was obtained from a woman between 40 and 50 years old who had been exposed to COVID-19. CDR3 nucleotides: TGTGCCAGCAGCTCAGTGACAGGGGGGAATTCACCCCTCCACTTT. This translates into CASSSVTGGNSPLHF.